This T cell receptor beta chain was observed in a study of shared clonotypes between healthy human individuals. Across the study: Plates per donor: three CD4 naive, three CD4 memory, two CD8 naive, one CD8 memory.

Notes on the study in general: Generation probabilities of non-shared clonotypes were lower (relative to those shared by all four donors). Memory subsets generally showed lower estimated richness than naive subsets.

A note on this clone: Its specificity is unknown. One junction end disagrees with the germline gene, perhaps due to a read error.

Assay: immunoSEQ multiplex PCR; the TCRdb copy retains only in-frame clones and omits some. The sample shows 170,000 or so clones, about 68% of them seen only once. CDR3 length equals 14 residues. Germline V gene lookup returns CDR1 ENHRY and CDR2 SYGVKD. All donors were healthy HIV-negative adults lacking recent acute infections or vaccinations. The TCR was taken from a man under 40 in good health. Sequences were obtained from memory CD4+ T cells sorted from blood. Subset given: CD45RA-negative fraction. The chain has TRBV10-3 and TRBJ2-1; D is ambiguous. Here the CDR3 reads CAISEYGSSNEQFF. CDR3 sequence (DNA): TGTGCCATCAGTGAGTATGGGTCCTCCAATGAGCAGTTCTTC.